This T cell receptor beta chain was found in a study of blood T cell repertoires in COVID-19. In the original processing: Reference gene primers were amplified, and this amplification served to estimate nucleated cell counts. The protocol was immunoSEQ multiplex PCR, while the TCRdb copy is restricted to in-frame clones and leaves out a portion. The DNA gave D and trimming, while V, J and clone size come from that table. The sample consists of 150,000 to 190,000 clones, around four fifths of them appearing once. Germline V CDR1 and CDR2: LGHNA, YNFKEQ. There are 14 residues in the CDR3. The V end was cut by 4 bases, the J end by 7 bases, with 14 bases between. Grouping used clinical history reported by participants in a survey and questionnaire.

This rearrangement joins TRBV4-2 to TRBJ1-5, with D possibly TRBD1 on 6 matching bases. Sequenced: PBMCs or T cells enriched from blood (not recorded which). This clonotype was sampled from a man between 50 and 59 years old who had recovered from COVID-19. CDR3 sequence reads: CASSPRGRGQPQHF. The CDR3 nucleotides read TGTGCCAGCAGCCCCCGTGGCAGGGGCCAGCCCCAGCATTTT.